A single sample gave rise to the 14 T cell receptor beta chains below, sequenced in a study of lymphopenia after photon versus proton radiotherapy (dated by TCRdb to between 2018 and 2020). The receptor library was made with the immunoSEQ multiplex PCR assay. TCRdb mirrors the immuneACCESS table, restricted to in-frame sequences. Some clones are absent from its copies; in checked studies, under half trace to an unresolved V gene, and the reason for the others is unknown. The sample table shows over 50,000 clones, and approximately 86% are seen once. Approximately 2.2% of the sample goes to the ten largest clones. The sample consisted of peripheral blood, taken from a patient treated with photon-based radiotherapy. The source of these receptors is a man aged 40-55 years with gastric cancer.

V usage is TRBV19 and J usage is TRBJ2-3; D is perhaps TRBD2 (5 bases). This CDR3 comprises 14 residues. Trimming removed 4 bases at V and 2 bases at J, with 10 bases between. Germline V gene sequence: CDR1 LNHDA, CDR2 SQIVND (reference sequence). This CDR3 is CASSTSGFTDTQYF. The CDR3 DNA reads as TGTGCCAGTAGTACAAGCGGTTTCACAGATACGCAGTATTTT.

The CDR3: CASSFRGFTSPSYNEQFF. As DNA, the CDR3 is TGCGCCAGCAGCTTCCGGGGATTTACATCCCCTTCCTACAATGAGCAGTTCTTC. V is TRBV5-1 and J is TRBJ2-1, with a tentative D call TRBD2 (5 bases). The CDR3 runs 18 residues. Germline CDR1 SGHRS, CDR2 YFSETQ. V dropped 2 bases and J dropped 1 base, with 19 bases sitting between them. The full variable domain, with the rest looked up from reference TRBV5-1 and TRBJ2-1, is KAGVTQTPRYLIKTRGQQVTLSCSPISGHRSVSWYQQTPGQGLQFLFEYFSETQRNKGNFPGRFSGRQFSNSRSEMNVSTLELGDSALYLCASSFRGFTSPSYNEQFFGPGTRLTVL.

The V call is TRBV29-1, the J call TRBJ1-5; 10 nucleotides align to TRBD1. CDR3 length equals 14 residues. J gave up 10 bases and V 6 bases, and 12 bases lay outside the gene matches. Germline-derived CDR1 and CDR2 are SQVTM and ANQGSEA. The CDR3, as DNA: TGCAGCGTGGAGTCGGGACAGGGGACCGGACCCCAGCATTTT. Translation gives CSVESGQGTGPQHF.

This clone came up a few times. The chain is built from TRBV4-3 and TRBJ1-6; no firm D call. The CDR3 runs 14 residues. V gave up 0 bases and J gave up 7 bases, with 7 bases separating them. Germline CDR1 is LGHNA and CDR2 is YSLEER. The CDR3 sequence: CASSQEAANSPLHF. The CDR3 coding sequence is TGCGCCAGCAGCCAAGAAGCGGCCAATTCACCCCTCCACTTT.

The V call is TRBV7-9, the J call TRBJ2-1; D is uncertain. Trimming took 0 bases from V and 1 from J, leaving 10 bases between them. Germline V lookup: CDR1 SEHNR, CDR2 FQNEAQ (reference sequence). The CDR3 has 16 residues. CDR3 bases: TGTGCCAGCAGCTTAGCGCGATTAATTTCCTACAATGAGCAGTTCTTC. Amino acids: CASSLARLISYNEQFF.

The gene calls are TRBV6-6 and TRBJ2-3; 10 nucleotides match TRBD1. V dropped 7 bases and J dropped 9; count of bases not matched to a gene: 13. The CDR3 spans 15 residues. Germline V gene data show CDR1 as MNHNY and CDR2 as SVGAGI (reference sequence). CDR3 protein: CASKTGTGDGVTQYF. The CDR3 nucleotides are TGTGCCAGCAAAACCGGGACAGGGGATGGTGTGACGCAGTATTTT.

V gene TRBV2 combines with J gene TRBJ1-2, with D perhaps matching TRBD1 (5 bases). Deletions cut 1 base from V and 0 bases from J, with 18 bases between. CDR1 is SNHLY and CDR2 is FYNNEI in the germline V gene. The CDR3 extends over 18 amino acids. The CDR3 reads CASSEGGERPLANYGYTF. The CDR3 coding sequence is TGTGCCAGCAGTGAAGGGGGGGAACGGCCACTAGCTAACTATGGCTACACCTTC.

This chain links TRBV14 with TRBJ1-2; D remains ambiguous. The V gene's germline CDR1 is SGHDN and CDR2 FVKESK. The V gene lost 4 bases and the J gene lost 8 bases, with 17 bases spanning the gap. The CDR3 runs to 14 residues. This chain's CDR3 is CASSPGPTMKGYTF. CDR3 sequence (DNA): TGTGCCAGCAGCCCCGGGCCTACTATGAAAGGCTACACCTTC.

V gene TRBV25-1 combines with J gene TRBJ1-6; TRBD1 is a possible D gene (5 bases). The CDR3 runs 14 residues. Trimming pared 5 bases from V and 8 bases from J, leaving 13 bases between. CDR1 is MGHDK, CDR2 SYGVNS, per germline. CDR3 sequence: CASSTQGVDSPLHF. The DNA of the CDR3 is TGTGCCAGCAGTACCCAGGGCGTTGATTCACCCCTCCACTTT.

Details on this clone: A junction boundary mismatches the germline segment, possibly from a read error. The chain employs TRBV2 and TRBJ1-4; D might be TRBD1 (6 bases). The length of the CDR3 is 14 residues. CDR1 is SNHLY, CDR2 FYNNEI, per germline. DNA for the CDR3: TGTGCCAGCAGTGAAGCGGGGGCGTGGGAAAACCTGTTTTTT. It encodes CASSEAGAWENLFF.

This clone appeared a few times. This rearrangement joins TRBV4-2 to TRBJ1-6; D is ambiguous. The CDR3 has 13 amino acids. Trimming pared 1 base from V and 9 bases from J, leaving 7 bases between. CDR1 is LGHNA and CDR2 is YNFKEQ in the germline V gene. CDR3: CASSQVKSSPLHF. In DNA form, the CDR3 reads TGTGCCAGCAGCCAAGTCAAGTCTTCACCCCTCCACTTT.

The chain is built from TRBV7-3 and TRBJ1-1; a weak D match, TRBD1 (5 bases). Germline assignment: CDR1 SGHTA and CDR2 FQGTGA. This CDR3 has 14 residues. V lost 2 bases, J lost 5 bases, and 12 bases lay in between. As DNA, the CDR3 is TGTGCCAGCAGCTTATCGGGGGAAGGGACTGAAGCTTTCTTT. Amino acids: CASSLSGEGTEAFF.

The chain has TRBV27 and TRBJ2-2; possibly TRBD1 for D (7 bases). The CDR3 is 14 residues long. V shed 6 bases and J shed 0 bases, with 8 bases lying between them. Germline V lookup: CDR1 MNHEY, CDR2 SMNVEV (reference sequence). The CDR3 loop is CASSRGANTGELFF. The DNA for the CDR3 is TGTGCCAGCAGCAGGGGGGCGAACACCGGGGAGCTGTTTTTT.

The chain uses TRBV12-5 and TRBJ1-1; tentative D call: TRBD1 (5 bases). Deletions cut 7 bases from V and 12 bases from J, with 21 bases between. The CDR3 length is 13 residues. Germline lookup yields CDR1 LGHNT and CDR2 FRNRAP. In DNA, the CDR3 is TGTGCTAGTGCCCCGGGGGTGGGGGGATGGACTTTCTTT. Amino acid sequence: CASAPGVGGWTFF. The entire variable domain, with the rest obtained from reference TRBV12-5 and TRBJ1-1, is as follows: DARVTQTPRHKVTEMGQEVTMRCQPILGHNTVFWYRQTMMQGLELLAYFRNRAPLDDSGMPKDRFSAEMPDATLATLKIQPSEPRDSAVYFCASAPGVGGWTFFGQGTRLTVV.